This TCR beta chain was profiled in a study of T cell responses to AZD1222 COVID-19 vaccine. Study conclusions and caveats: CD4 TCRs covered the whole spike, strongest at regions 160-218 and 743-854. Spike-specific TCR breadth and depth rose after two AZD1222 doses. Within unmutated variant regions lay the reported targets of nearly half of spike-specific TCRs.

Produced via immunoSEQ multiplex PCR; TCRdb's table is partial and in-frame only. The data hold 120,000 or so clones, with roughly 93% observed a single time. Second-dose recipients at about 4 or about 12 weeks were treated as one pooled group. Germline-derived CDR1 and CDR2 are SGHTS and YDEGEE. The CDR3 loop spans 12 amino acids. Trimming stripped 1 base from V and 3 bases from J, with 4 bases between. For this clone: Its antigen is undetermined.

The TCR was taken from an adult who received the AZD1222 COVID-19 vaccine. The chain uses TRBV5-8 and TRBJ1-1; D is unresolved. Material: peripheral blood, obtained 28 days after the second AZD1222 dose. The CDR3 loop is CASSLIYTEAFF. CDR3 sequence (DNA): TGTGCCAGCAGCTTGATATACACTGAAGCTTTCTTT.